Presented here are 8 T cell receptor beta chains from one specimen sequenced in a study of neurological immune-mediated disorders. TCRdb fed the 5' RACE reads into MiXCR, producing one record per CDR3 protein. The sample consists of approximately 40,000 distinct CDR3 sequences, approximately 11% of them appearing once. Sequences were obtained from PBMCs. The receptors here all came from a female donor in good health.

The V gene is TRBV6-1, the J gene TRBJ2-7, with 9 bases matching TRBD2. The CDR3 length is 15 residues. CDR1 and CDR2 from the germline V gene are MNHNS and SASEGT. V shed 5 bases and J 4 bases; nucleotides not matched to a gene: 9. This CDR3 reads CASSLTSGLIYEQYF. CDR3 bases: TGTGCCAGCAGTTTGACTAGCGGTCTAATTTACGAGCAGTACTTC.

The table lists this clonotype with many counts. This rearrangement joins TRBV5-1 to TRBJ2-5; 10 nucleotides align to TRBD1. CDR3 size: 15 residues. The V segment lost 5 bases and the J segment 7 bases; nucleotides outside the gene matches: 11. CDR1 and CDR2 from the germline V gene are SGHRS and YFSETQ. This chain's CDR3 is CASRSTGTGVGTQYF. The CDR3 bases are TGCGCCAGCAGATCCACCGGGACAGGGGTCGGGACCCAGTACTTC.

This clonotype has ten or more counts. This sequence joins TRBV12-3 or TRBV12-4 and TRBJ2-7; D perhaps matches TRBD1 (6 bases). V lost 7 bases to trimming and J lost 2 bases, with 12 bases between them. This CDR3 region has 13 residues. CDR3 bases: TGTGCCAGCACCGGGACATTCACCTACGAGCAGTACTTC. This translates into CASTGTFTYEQYF.

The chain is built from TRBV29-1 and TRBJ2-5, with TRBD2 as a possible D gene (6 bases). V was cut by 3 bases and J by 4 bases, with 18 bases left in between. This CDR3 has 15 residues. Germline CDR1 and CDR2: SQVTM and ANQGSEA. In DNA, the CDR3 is TGCAGCGTTGATGTGGCTATCGGGAGTGGAGAGACCCAGTACTTC. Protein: CSVDVAIGSGETQYF.

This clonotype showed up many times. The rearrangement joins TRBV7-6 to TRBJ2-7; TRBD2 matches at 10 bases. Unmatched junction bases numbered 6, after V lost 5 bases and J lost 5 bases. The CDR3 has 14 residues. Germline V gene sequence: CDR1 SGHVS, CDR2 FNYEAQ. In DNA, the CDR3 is TGTGCCAGCAGCAACAGCGGGAGGGGGGACGAGCAGTACTTC. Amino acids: CASSNSGRGDEQYF.

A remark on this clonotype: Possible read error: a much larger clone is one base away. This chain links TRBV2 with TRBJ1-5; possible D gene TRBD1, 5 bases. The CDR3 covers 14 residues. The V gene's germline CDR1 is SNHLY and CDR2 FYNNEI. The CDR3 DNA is TGTGCCAGCGGGGGGGACGAAGGGAATCTGCCCCAGCATTTT. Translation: CASGGDEGNLPQHF.

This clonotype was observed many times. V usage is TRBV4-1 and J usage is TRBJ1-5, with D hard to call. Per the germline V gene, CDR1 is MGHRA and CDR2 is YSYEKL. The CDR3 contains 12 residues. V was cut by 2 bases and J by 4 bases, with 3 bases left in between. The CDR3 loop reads CASSQTNQPQHF. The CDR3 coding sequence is TGCGCCAGCAGCCAAACGAATCAGCCCCAGCATTTT.

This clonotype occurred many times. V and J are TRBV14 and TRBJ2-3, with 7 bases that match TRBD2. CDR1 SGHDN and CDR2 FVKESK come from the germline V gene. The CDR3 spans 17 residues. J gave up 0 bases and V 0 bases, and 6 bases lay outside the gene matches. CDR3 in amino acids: CASSQDWSGASTDTQYF. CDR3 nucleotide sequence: TGTGCCAGCAGCCAAGATTGGAGCGGGGCTAGCACAGATACGCAGTATTTT.